The 6 T cell receptor beta chains given below trace back to one sample, sequenced in a study of blood T cell repertoires in COVID-19. Assay: immunoSEQ multiplex PCR; the TCRdb copy retains only in-frame clones and omits some. Of about 150,000 clones detected, roughly 84% appear once; the ten largest clones hold 5.8%. The material sequenced was PBMCs or T cells enriched from blood (not recorded which). All receptors derive from a woman aged 45-59 years who had been exposed to COVID-19.

The V and J genes are TRBV7-3 and TRBJ2-1; D possibly corresponds to TRBD2 (5 bases). V was trimmed by 5 bases and J by 5 bases, leaving 16 bases between them. The CDR3 totals 15 residues. In germline, CDR1 is SGHTA, CDR2 FQGTGA. The CDR3 coding sequence is TGTGCCAGCAGCCCCTCCGGATTAGCGAACAATGAGCAGTTCTTC. Protein: CASSPSGLANNEQFF.

The chain combines TRBV12-3 or TRBV12-4 with TRBJ2-5; 12 nucleotides line up with TRBD2. V dropped 10 bases and J dropped 6; count of bases not matched to a gene: 6. This CDR3 has 13 amino acids. The CDR3: CATRTSGIKTQYF. The CDR3 nucleotides read TGTGCCACTCGGACTAGCGGGATCAAGACCCAGTACTTC.

This chain joins TRBV2 and TRBJ2-7; 7 bases agree with TRBD2. The CDR3 runs 13 residues. The V and J ends lost 6 bases and 3 bases, in that order; junction bases with no gene match: 5. The germline V gene has CDR1 SNHLY and CDR2 FYNNEI. DNA for the CDR3: TGTGCCAGCAGCCCCGGACTAGACTACGAGCAGTACTTC. Protein product: CASSPGLDYEQYF.

A few counts support this clone. This chain uses TRBV3-1 (or the pseudogene TRBV3-2) with TRBJ2-3, with 9 bases aligning to TRBD2. With 4 bases clipped from V and 2 bases from J, the junction kept 4 bases outside the gene matches. The germline V gene has CDR1 LGHDT and CDR2 YNNKEL (reference sequence). The CDR3 consists of 15 residues. CDR3 DNA sequence: TGTGCCAGCAGCCGAGCGGGAGGCTTCACAGATACGCAGTATTTT. Its translation is CASSRAGGFTDTQYF.

The rearrangement uses TRBV7-9 and TRBJ1-4; D may be TRBD1 (6 bases). V was pared by 0 bases and J by 1 base, with 12 bases between. Per germline, CDR1 SEHNR and CDR2 FQNEAQ (reference sequence). The CDR3 length is 17 residues. The CDR3 protein is CASSLAQGGGTNEKLFF. The CDR3 DNA follows: TGTGCCAGCAGCTTAGCACAGGGAGGGGGAACTAATGAAAAACTGTTTTTT. Together with reference TRBV7-9 and TRBJ1-4, the CDR3 gives the full variable domain: DTGVSQNPRHKITKRGQNVTFRCDPISEHNRLYWYRQTLGQGPEFLTYFQNEAQLEKSRLLSDRFSAERPKGSFSTLEIQRTEQGDSAMYLCASSLAQGGGTNEKLFFGSGTQLSVL.

V and J are TRBV4-2 and TRBJ1-2; unclear D gene. Looked up from germline, CDR1 is LGHNA and CDR2 is YNFKEQ. V lost 3 bases and J 1 base, leaving 12 bases between the germline ends. The CDR3 totals 15 residues. The CDR3 bases are TGTGCCAGCAGCCAGACCCGAGCGGGTAACTATGGCTACACCTTC. Translating gives CASSQTRAGNYGYTF.